The 15 T cell receptor beta chains presented below share a single source sample, sequenced in a study of blood T cell repertoires in COVID-19. The repertoire was sequenced with immunoSEQ multiplex PCR; TCRdb's copy has only in-frame clones and lacks some. The sample lists over 80,000 clones, about 88% occurring once. The sample was peripheral blood. Source of these receptors: a woman older than 75 with acute or convalescent COVID-19.

V usage is TRBV5-1 and J usage is TRBJ1-4, with 7 bases fitting TRBD1. Germline lookup yields CDR1 SGHRS and CDR2 YFSETQ. This CDR3 is built from 15 residues. Trimming cost V 5 bases and J 0 bases; bases outside gene matches: 4. CDR3 DNA sequence: TGCGCCAGCAGATTGCAGGGGGCAACTAATGAAAAACTGTTTTTT. Translating it yields CASRLQGATNEKLFF.

The chain links TRBV19 to TRBJ2-7, with D possibly TRBD1 on 6 matching bases. Germline CDR1 reads LNHDA; CDR2 reads SQIVND (reference sequence). The ends were cut back, 6 bases at V and 5 bases at J, with 17 bases in the middle. CDR3 length: 14 amino acids. Written as DNA, the CDR3 is TGTGCCAGTAGACCGGGACACCTGATGGACGAGCAGTACTTC. Its protein product is CASRPGHLMDEQYF.

The rearrangement links TRBV7-8 to TRBJ1-1; 7 positions match TRBD1. Germline lookup yields CDR1 SGHVS and CDR2 FQNEAQ. This CDR3 contains 16 residues. V dropped 3 bases and J dropped 1; count of bases not matched to a gene: 8. CDR3 region: CASSFHRGGGNTEAFF. The CDR3 DNA is TGTGCCAGCAGCTTCCACAGGGGCGGTGGGAACACTGAAGCTTTCTTT. The full variable domain, its missing parts supplied by reference TRBV7-8 and TRBJ1-1, is GAGVSQSPRYKVAKRGQDVALRCDPISGHVSLFWYQQALGQGPEFLTYFQNEAQLDKSGLPSDRFFAERPEGSVSTLKIQRTQQEDSAVYLCASSFHRGGGNTEAFFGQGTRLTVV.

V gene TRBV11-3 combines with J gene TRBJ2-3, with a tentative D call TRBD2 (6 bases). V lost 1 base, J lost 2 bases, and 10 bases lay in between. This CDR3 has 15 residues. CDR1 is SGHNT, CDR2 YENEEA, per germline. The CDR3 DNA sequence: TGTGCCAGCAGCTTAGCGGGACTCCACACAGATACGCAGTATTTT. Translating gives CASSLAGLHTDTQYF.

The DNA of the CDR3 is TGTGCCACCAGCAGATCACGGGACATCTCCTACGAGCAGTACTTC. Translated: CATSRSRDISYEQYF. V gene TRBV15 combines with J gene TRBJ2-7, with D perhaps matching TRBD1 (6 bases). Trimming shortened V by 2 bases and J by 0 bases, and 11 bases separated the two germline ends. Germline V gene sequence: CDR1 LNHNV, CDR2 YYDKDF (reference sequence). The CDR3 covers 15 residues. The full variable domain, rest sourced from reference TRBV15 and TRBJ2-7, is DAMVIQNPRYQVTQFGKPVTLSCSQTLNHNVMYWYQQKSSQAPKLLFHYYDKDFNNEADTPDNFQSRRPNTSFCFLDIRSPGLGDTAMYLCATSRSRDISYEQYFGPGTRLTVT.

This clone was detected only once. The chain carries TRBV6-5 and TRBJ2-7; TRBD2 matches at 9 bases. CDR1 is MNHEY and CDR2 is SVGAGI in the germline V gene. The CDR3 sequence is 14 residues long. With 5 bases clipped from V and 1 base from J, the junction kept 3 bases outside the gene matches. The CDR3 is CASSLAGISYEQYF. The CDR3 region has the DNA TGTGCCAGCAGTCTAGCGGGGATATCCTACGAGCAGTACTTC.

The chain couples TRBV6-2 or TRBV6-3 to TRBJ1-2, with TRBD1 identical over 11 bases. The CDR3 extends over 14 amino acids. Germline V gene lookup returns CDR1 MNHEY and CDR2 SVGEGT. V lost 8 bases to trimming and J lost 9 bases; unmatched junction nucleotides: 11. The CDR3, as DNA: TGTGCCAGCCGTTTATCGGACAGGGGGCCAAGCTACACCTTC. Protein: CASRLSDRGPSYTF.

J is TRBJ2-2 and V is TRBV6-4, with 8 nucleotides matching TRBD1. Germline assignment: CDR1 MRHNA and CDR2 SNTAGT. The CDR3 is made up of 15 amino acids. The junction had 10 bases not matched to a gene; V was cut back by 7 bases and J by 6 bases. DNA for the CDR3: TGTGCCAGCACCTATTCGGCAGGGGGCTCCGGGGAGCTGTTTTTT. Amino acids: CASTYSAGGSGELFF.

Remarks on this clone: Other DNA sequences in the sample encode the same CDR3. The chain recombines TRBV4-2 with TRBJ2-1, with a tentative D call TRBD2 (6 bases). Germline lookup yields CDR1 LGHNA and CDR2 YNFKEQ. The V end was cut by 0 bases, the J end by 2 bases, with 14 bases between. CDR3 size: 17 residues. The CDR3, as DNA: TGTGCCAGCAGCCAAGATTACGGGGGACCCCCCTACAATGAGCAGTTCTTC. Translating it yields CASSQDYGGPPYNEQFF.

The V call is TRBV5-1, the J call TRBJ1-4; 9 nucleotides match TRBD1. From germline, CDR1 is SGHRS and CDR2 YFSETQ. The V gene end was trimmed by 4 bases and the J gene end by 6 bases; junction bases not matched to a gene: 7. The CDR3 sequence is 15 residues long. CDR3 DNA: TGCGCCAGCAGCGTACAGGGGGCATTTCATGAAAAACTGTTTTTT. This encodes CASSVQGAFHEKLFF.

The rearrangement joins TRBV7-2 to TRBJ2-7; weak D call: TRBD1 (6 bases). Germline-derived CDR1 and CDR2 are SGHTA and FQGNSA. This CDR3 is built from 12 residues. V was trimmed by 2 bases and J by 8 bases, leaving 10 bases between them. The CDR3 nucleotides are TGTGCCAGCAGCTTAAACAGGGCCCAGCAGTACTTC. It translates to CASSLNRAQQYF. The whole variable domain, remainder taken from reference TRBV7-2 and TRBJ2-7, is GAGVSQSPSNKVTEKGKDVELRCDPISGHTALYWYRQSLGQGLEFLIYFQGNSAPDKSGLPSDRFSAERTGGSVSTLTIQRTQQEDSAVYLCASSLNRAQQYFGPGTRLTVT.

The chain carries TRBV6-2 or TRBV6-3 and TRBJ2-1; no definite D call. The germline gives CDR1 MNHEY, CDR2 SVGEGT. The V end lost 0 bases, the J end lost 2 bases, and 8 bases lay between the germline ends. CDR3 size: 15 residues. The CDR3 is CASSYSIQTYNEQFF. CDR3 sequence (DNA): TGTGCCAGCAGTTACTCGATACAGACCTACAATGAGCAGTTCTTC.

This clone was seen only a few times. The same CDR3 also results from other DNA sequences found in this sample. The chain combines TRBV27 with TRBJ2-7, with D possibly being TRBD2 (6 bases). CDR1 and CDR2 (germline): MNHEY, SMNVEV (reference sequence). This CDR3 comprises 14 residues. Trimming removed 6 bases at V and 5 bases at J, with 17 bases between. The CDR3 sequence is CASSRTMPSNEQYF. Written as DNA, the CDR3 is TGTGCCAGCAGCAGGACTATGCCTTCCAACGAGCAGTACTTC.

The chain joins TRBV6-5 to TRBJ2-3; 7 bases are a match to TRBD2. Per germline, CDR1 MNHEY and CDR2 SVGAGI. The CDR3 consists of 13 residues. V was pared by 11 bases and J by 0 bases, with 5 bases of the junction left unmatched. The CDR3 sequence: CAGRVGSTDTQYF. CDR3 DNA sequence: TGTGCCGGGAGGGTCGGGAGCACAGATACGCAGTATTTT.

The chain has TRBV5-4 and TRBJ1-1; D unclear. Germline V gene data show CDR1 as SGHNT and CDR2 as YYREEE (reference sequence). V lost 5 bases and J 1 base, leaving 9 bases between the germline ends. The CDR3 runs 13 residues. This CDR3 is CASSWARNTEAFF. The CDR3 DNA is TGTGCCAGCAGTTGGGCCCGGAACACTGAAGCTTTCTTT.